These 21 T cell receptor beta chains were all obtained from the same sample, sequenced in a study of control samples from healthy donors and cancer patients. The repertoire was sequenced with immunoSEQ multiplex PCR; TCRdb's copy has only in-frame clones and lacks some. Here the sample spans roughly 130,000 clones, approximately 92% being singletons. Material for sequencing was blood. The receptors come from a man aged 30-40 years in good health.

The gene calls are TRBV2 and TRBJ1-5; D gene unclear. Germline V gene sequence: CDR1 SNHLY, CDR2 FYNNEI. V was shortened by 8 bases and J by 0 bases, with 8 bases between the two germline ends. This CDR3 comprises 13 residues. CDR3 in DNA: TGTGCCAGCCAGGTAAATAGCAATCAGCCCCAGCATTTT. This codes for CASQVNSNQPQHF.

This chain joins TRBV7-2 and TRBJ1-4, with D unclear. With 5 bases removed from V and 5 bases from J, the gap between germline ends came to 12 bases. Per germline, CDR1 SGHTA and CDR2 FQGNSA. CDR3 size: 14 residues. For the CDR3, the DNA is TGTGCCAGCAGCCTGGGTCTTTCAAATGAAAAACTGTTTTTT. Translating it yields CASSLGLSNEKLFF.

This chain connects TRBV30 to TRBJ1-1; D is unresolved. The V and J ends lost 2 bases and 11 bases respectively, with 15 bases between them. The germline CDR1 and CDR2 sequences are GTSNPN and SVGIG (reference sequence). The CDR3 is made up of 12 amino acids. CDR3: CAWSLGLTPAFF. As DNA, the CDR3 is TGTGCCTGGAGTCTAGGACTCACTCCGGCTTTCTTT.

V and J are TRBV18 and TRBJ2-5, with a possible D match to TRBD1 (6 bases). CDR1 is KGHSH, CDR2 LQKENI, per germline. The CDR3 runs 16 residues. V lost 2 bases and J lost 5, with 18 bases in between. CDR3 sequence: CASSPTPGTGTETQYF. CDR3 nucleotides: TGTGCCAGCTCACCAACCCCGGGAACAGGGACGGAGACCCAGTACTTC.

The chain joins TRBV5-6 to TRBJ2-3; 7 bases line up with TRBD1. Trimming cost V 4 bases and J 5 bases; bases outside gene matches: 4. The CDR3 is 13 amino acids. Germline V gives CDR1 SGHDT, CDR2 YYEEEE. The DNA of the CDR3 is TGTGCCAGCAGCCCAACAGGGGTAGATACGCAGTATTTT. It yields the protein CASSPTGVDTQYF.

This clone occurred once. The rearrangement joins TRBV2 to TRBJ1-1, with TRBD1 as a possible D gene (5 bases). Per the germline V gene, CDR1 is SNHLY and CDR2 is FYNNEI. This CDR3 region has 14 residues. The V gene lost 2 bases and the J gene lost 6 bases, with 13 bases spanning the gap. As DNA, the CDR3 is TGTGCCAGCAGTGAACAGGGTGGGTACGCTGAAGCTTTCTTT. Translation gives CASSEQGGYAEAFF.

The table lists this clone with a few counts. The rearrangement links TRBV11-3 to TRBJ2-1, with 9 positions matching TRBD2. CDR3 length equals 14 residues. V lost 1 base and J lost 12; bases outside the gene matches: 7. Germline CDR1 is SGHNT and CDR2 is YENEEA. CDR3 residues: CASSLAGSGSGQFF. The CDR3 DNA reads TGTGCCAGCAGCTTAGCTGGTAGCGGGAGTGGGCAGTTCTTC.

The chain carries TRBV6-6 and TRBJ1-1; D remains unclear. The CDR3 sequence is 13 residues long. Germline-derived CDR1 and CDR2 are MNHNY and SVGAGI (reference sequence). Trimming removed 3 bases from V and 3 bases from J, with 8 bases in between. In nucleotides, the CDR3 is TGTGCCAGCAGTTATTTTTCGGACACTGAAGCTTTCTTT. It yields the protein CASSYFSDTEAFF.

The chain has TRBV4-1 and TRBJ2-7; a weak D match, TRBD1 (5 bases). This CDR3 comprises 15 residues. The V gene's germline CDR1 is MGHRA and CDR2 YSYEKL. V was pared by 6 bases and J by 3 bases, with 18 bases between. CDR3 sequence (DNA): TGCGCCAGCAGTCAAAGGCAGGGTTCAAACTACGAGCAGTACTTC. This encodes CASSQRQGSNYEQYF.

CDR3 DNA: TGTGCCAGCAGTTATTCCGCGGGGAACACTGAAGCTTTCTTT. The encoded protein is CASSYSAGNTEAFF. V gene TRBV6-5 combines with J gene TRBJ1-1, with D hard to call. V shed 3 bases and J shed 1 base, with 9 bases lying between them. The CDR3 has 14 amino acids. Germline CDR1 reads MNHEY; CDR2 reads SVGAGI.

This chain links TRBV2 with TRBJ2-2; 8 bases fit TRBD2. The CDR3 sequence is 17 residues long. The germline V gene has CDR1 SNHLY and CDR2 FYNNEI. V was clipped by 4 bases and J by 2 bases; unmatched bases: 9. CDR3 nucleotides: TGTGCCAGCAGTGGAATGGTCGGGGGGGGCAACACCGGGGAGCTGTTTTTT. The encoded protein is CASSGMVGGGNTGELFF.

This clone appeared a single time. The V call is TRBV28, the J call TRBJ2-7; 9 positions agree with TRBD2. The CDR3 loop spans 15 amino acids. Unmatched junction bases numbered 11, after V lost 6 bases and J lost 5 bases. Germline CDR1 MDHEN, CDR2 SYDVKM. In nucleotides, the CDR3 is TGTGCCAGCAGCCACGGAGGGGCTAGCGGGAACGAGCAGTACTTC. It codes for CASSHGGASGNEQYF.

The CDR3, as DNA: TGTGCCACCCGGGACAGCCAACATCAGCCCCAGCATTTT. Its protein product is CATRDSQHQPQHF. The rearrangement links TRBV19 to TRBJ1-5, with TRBD1 matching 7 bases. The CDR3 is 13 amino acids. Unmatched junction bases numbered 8, after V lost 10 bases and J lost 5 bases. Germline CDR1 LNHDA, CDR2 SQIVND (reference sequence).

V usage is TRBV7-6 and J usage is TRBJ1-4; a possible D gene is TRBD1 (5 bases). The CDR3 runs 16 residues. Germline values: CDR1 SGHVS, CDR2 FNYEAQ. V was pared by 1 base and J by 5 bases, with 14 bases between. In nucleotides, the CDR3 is TGTGCCAGCAGCTTAGGCGGTGGGGGGGTGAATGAAAAACTGTTTTTT. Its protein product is CASSLGGGGVNEKLFF.

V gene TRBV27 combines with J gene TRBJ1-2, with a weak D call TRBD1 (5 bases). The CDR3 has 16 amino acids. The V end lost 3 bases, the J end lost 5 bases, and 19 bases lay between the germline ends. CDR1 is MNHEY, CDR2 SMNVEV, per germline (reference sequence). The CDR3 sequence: CASSLAFRGRGYGYTF. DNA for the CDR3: TGTGCCAGCAGTTTGGCCTTTCGGGGTCGGGGGTATGGCTACACCTTC.

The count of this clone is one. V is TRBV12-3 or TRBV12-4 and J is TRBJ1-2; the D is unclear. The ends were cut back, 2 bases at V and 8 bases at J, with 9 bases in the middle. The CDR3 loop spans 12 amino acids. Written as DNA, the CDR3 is TGTGCCAGCAGTTTATTCGGACGAGGCTACACCTTC. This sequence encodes CASSLFGRGYTF.

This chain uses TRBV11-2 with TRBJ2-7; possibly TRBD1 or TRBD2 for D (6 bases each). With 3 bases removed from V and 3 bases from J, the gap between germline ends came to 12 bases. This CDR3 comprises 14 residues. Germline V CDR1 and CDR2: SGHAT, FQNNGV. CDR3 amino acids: CASSFTGGFYEQYF. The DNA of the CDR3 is TGTGCCAGCAGCTTTACCGGGGGCTTCTACGAGCAGTACTTC.

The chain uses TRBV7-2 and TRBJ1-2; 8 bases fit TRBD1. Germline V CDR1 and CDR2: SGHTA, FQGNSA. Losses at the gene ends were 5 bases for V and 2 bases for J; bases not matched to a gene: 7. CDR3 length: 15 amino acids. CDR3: CASSTDRGGNYGYTF. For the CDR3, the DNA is TGTGCCAGCAGCACAGACAGGGGAGGCAACTATGGCTACACCTTC.

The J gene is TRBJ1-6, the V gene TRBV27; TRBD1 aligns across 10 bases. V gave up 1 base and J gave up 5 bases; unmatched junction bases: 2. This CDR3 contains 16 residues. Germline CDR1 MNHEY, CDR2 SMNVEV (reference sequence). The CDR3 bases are TGTGCCAGCAGTTTATGGACAGGGGGAAATAATTCACCCCTCCACTTT. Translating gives CASSLWTGGNNSPLHF.

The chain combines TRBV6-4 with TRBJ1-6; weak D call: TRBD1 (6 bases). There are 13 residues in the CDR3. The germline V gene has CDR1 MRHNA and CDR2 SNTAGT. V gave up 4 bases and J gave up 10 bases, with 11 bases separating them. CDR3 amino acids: CASSAQGSSPLHF. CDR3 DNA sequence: TGTGCCAGCAGTGCACAGGGCAGCTCACCCCTCCACTTT.

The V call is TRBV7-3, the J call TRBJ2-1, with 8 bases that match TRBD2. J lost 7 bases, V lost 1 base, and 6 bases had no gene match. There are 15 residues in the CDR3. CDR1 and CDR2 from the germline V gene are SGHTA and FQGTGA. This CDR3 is CASSLIGTSLNEQFF. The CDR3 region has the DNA TGTGCCAGCAGCTTAATTGGGACTAGTTTGAATGAGCAGTTCTTC.